This T cell receptor (beta chain) was profiled in a study of cytomegalovirus exposure and HLA in healthy donors. The PCR contained 60 Vbeta and 13 Jbeta primers. The method was immunoSEQ multiplex PCR; TCRdb's version includes in-frame clones alone and lacks a portion of them. In the table there are under 200,000 clones, 84% of which are singletons. Overall study results and limits: A later analysis reportedly found fewer N-insertions in an Asian-associated ancestry cluster than the approximately 670-donor mean. HLA alleles were associated with 15,000 to 20,000 TCR beta sequences in a later analysis at 0.05 false discovery rate.

Concerning this clone: Its antigen is as yet unknown.

The receptor was isolated from a boy between 2 and 10 years old in good health and CMV-seronegative. Sequenced input: PBMCs.

The DNA of the CDR3 is TGTGCCAGCAGCGTACTTAAGGGGACTAGCGGGAGTGGGAGCTCCTACAATGAGCAGTTCTTC. As protein: CASSVLKGTSGSGSSYNEQFF. The rearrangement uses TRBV9 and TRBJ2-1; 14 bases match TRBD2. The germline gives CDR1 SGDLS, CDR2 YYNGEE. The CDR3 loop spans 21 amino acids. J lost 0 bases, V lost 1 base, and 12 bases had no gene match. The full variable domain, its missing parts supplied by reference TRBV9 and TRBJ2-1, is DSGVTQTPKHLITATGQRVTLRCSPRSGDLSVYWYQQSLDQGLQFLIQYYNGEERAKGNILERFSAQQFPDLHSELNLSSLELGDSALYFCASSVLKGTSGSGSSYNEQFFGPGTRLTVL.